This TCR beta chain was captured in a study of blood T cell repertoires in COVID-19. Study-wide context: From T cells, B-cell-depleted T cells, or PBMCs came the material, which was cDNA or gDNA.

Germline CDR1 reads SEHNR; CDR2 reads FQNEAQ (reference sequence). Trimming removed 1 base at V and 0 bases at J, with 10 bases between. The CDR3 runs 16 residues. In the authors' methods: From reference gene primer amplification, estimates of nucleated cell counts were derived. Method: immunoSEQ multiplex PCR; TCRdb's copy keeps in-frame clones and lacks some. V and J calls and clone size are given by that table; D and trimming were obtained from the DNA. The table has some 250,000 clones, approximately 90% seen once. The rearrangement links TRBV7-9 to TRBJ1-5; no firm D call. The clonotype originates from a man aged 55 to 70 who had recovered from COVID-19. The material sequenced was peripheral blood. CDR3 DNA: TGTGCCAGCAGCTTAGAGGCCGGGGATAGCAATCAGCCCCAGCATTTT. It encodes CASSLEAGDSNQPQHF.